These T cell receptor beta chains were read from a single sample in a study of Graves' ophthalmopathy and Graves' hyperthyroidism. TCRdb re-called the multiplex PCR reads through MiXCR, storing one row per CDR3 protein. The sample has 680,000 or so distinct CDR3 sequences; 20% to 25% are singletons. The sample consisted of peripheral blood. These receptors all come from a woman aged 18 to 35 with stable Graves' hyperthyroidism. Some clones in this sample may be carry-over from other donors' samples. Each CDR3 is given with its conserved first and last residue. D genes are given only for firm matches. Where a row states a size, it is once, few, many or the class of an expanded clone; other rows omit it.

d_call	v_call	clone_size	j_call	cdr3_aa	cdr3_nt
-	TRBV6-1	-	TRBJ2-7	CASSGRWGEQYF	TGTGCCAGCAGTGGAAGATGGGGCGAGCAGTACTTC
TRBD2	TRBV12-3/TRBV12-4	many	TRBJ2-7	CASNRDSGIEQYF	TGTGCCAGCAACCGGGATAGCGGGATTGAGCAGTACTTC
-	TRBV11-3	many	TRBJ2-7	CASRPEQYF	TGTGCCAGCAGACCCGAGCAGTACTTC
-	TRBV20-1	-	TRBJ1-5	CSARRTDNQPQHF	TGCAGTGCTAGAAGGACCGACAATCAGCCCCAGCATTTT
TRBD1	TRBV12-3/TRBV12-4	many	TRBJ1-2	CASSPTGGTNYGYTF	TGTGCCAGCAGTCCCACAGGGGGTACTAACTATGGCTACACCTTC
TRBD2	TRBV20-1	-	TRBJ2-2	CSARLAGVYTGELFF	TGCAGTGCTCGTTTAGCGGGAGTCTACACCGGGGAGCTGTTTTTT
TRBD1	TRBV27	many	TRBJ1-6	CASMIPETGTNSPLHF	TGTGCCAGCATGATTCCGGAGACAGGGACTAATTCACCCCTCCACTTT
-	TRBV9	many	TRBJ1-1	CASSEGGQMNTEAFF	TGTGCCAGCAGCGAGGGGGGGCAGATGAACACTGAAGCTTTCTTT
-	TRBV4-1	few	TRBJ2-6	CASSQDQGVGANVLTF	TGCGCCAGCAGCCAAGATCAGGGTGTGGGGGCCAACGTCCTGACTTTC
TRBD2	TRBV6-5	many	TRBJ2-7	CASTLGLRYEQYF	TGTGCCAGCACCCTGGGACTACGGTACGAGCAGTACTTC
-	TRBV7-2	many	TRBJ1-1	CASSIIGGNTEAFF	TGTGCCAGCAGCATAATAGGTGGGAACACTGAAGCTTTCTTT
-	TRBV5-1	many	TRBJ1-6	CASSLAGGPIREPLHF	TGCGCCAGCAGCTTGGCCGGGGGCCCAATACGAGAGCCCCTCCACTTT
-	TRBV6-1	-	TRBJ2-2	CASSELGELFF	TGTGCCAGCAGTGAACTCGGGGAGCTGTTTTTT
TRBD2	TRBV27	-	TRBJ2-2	CASSSIPGLASGELCF	TGTGCCAGCAGTTCAATCCCGGGACTAGCGTCCGGGGAGCTGTGTTTT
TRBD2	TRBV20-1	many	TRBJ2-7	CSARRPGGEQYF	TGCAGTGCCCGACGACCGGGGGGAGAGCAGTACTTC
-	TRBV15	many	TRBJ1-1	CATSRDLGGDTEAFF	TGTGCCACCAGCAGAGATCTTGGGGGAGACACTGAAGCTTTCTTT
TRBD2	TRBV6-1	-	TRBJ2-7	CASKVAGGEQYF	TGTGCCAGCAAGGTAGCGGGAGGCGAGCAGTACTTC
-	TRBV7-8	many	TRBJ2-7	CASSLVGETYEQYF	TGTGCCAGCAGCTTAGTCGGGGAGACCTACGAGCAGTACTTC
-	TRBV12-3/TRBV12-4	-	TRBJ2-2	CASSTSDSYGELFF	TGTGCCAGCAGTACCTCTGACAGTTACGGGGAGCTGTTTTTT
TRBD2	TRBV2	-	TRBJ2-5	CASTGGGYQETQYF	TGTGCCAGTACGGGCGGGGGTTACCAAGAGACCCAGTACTTC
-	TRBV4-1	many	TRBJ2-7	CASSHRDGYEQYF	TGCGCCAGCAGCCATAGGGACGGATACGAGCAGTACTTC
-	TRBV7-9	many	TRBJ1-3	CASSPPRQSSGNTIYF	TGTGCCAGCAGCCCCCCGCGGCAGAGCTCTGGAAACACCATATATTTT
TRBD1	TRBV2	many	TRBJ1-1	CASTASGTGTVLNTEAFF	TGTGCCTCAACAGCAAGCGGGACAGGGACAGTTTTGAACACTGAAGCTTTCTTT
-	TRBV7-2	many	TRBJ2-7	CASSPVEGPEQYF	TGTGCCAGCAGCCCAGTCGAAGGCCCCGAGCAGTACTTC
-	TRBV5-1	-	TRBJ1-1	CASSADRTEAFF	TGCGCCAGCAGCGCGGATAGGACTGAAGCTTTCTTT
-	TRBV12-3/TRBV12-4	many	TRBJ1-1	CASSPTREAFF	TGTGCCAGCAGCCCCACAAGAGAAGCTTTCTTT
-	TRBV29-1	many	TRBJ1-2	CSVLRSDSYTF	TGCAGCGTTCTCCGATCTGATAGCTACACCTTC
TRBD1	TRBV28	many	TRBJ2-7	CASSTGGLGSYEQYF	TGTGCCAGCAGTACAGGGGGCCTAGGTTCCTACGAGCAGTACTTC